These T cell receptor beta chains were read from a single sample in a study of PD-L1 blockade in urothelial cancer. The repertoire was sequenced with immunoSEQ multiplex PCR; TCRdb's copy has only in-frame clones and lacks some. The repertoire holds 25,000 to 30,000 clones, with around 87% as singletons. Source: PBMCs, taken around atezolizumab (anti-PD-L1) treatment. Receptor source: a man aged 50 to 59 with urothelial cancer. Each CDR3 is given with its conserved first and last residue. Fields, in order: CDR3 protein, CDR3 DNA, V gene, J gene, clone size, D gene. D genes are given only for firm matches. Clone size, where shown, is once, few, many, or a class for clones that have expanded.

CDR3aa: CASSLNRGRKAGGPWEQYF
CDR3nt: TGTGCCAGCAGCCTAAACAGGGGGCGCAAAGCGGGGGGGCCCTGGGAGCAGTACTTC
v_gene: TRBV5-8
j_gene: TRBJ2-7
abundance: once
d_gene: -

CDR3aa: CASSQYPGLSAGQYF
CDR3nt: TGTGCCAGCAGCCAGTACCCGGGACTCAGTGCGGGGCAGTACTTC
v_gene: TRBV14
j_gene: TRBJ2-5
abundance: -
d_gene: -

CDR3aa: CASSKDKATAQHF
CDR3nt: TGTGCCAGTAGTAAAGACAAGGCTACAGCCCAGCATTTT
v_gene: TRBV19
j_gene: TRBJ1-5
abundance: -
d_gene: -

CDR3aa: CASLQGTGAYEQYF
CDR3nt: TGTGCCAGCCTCCAGGGGACAGGGGCCTACGAGCAGTACTTC
v_gene: TRBV28
j_gene: TRBJ2-7
abundance: once
d_gene: TRBD1

CDR3aa: CSGGGVEQFF
CDR3nt: TGCAGCGGAGGCGGGGTTGAGCAGTTCTTC
v_gene: TRBV29-1
j_gene: TRBJ2-1
abundance: -
d_gene: -

CDR3aa: CASSTPRGQGADYGYTF
CDR3nt: TGCGCCAGCAGCACCCCGCGAGGTCAGGGGGCGGATTATGGCTACACCTTC
v_gene: TRBV5-1
j_gene: TRBJ1-2
abundance: -
d_gene: TRBD1

CDR3aa: CSVELASGQPQHF
CDR3nt: TGCAGCGTTGAGTTGGCAAGCGGTCAGCCCCAGCATTTT
v_gene: TRBV29-1
j_gene: TRBJ1-5
abundance: -
d_gene: -

CDR3aa: CASRTSGAPMSGELFF
CDR3nt: TGTGCCTCCAGGACTAGCGGGGCGCCTATGAGCGGGGAGCTGTTTTTT
v_gene: TRBV10-3
j_gene: TRBJ2-2
abundance: -
d_gene: TRBD2

CDR3aa: CASSLAQGSTDTQYF
CDR3nt: TGTGCCAGCAGCTTAGCACAGGGGAGCACAGATACGCAGTATTTT
v_gene: TRBV7-2
j_gene: TRBJ2-3
abundance: once
d_gene: TRBD1

CDR3aa: CSVGTGAGNNQPQHF
CDR3nt: TGCAGCGTTGGGACAGGGGCAGGTAATAATCAGCCCCAGCATTTT
v_gene: TRBV29-1
j_gene: TRBJ1-5
abundance: -
d_gene: TRBD1

CDR3aa: CASSLGGRLGQPQHF
CDR3nt: TGTGCCAGCAGCTTAGGCGGGAGGCTCGGTCAGCCCCAGCATTTT
v_gene: TRBV7-8
j_gene: TRBJ1-5
abundance: few
d_gene: -

CDR3aa: CASSSGTSGRAFEQFF
CDR3nt: TGTGCCAGCAGTTCTGGGACTAGCGGGAGGGCCTTTGAGCAGTTCTTC
v_gene: TRBV6-5
j_gene: TRBJ2-1
abundance: -
d_gene: TRBD2

CDR3aa: CASSSRTGGSYTF
CDR3nt: TGCGCCAGCAGCTCCAGGACAGGGGGCAGCTACACCTTC
v_gene: TRBV5-1
j_gene: TRBJ1-2
abundance: -
d_gene: TRBD1

CDR3aa: CASSIQGAWGNQPQHF
CDR3nt: TGTGCCAGTAGTATACAGGGGGCATGGGGCAATCAGCCCCAGCATTTT
v_gene: TRBV19
j_gene: TRBJ1-5
abundance: -
d_gene: TRBD1

CDR3aa: CASSVGVISSGNTIYF
CDR3nt: TGTGCCAGCAGCGTAGGTGTGATTAGCTCTGGAAACACCATATATTTT
v_gene: TRBV9
j_gene: TRBJ1-3
abundance: -
d_gene: -

CDR3aa: CASSDLGDEQFF
CDR3nt: TGTGCCAGTAGTGATTTAGGGGATGAGCAGTTCTTC
v_gene: TRBV19
j_gene: TRBJ2-1
abundance: -
d_gene: -

CDR3aa: CASSTSGRVDTQYF
CDR3nt: TGTGCCAGCAGTACTAGCGGGAGGGTAGATACGCAGTATTTT
v_gene: TRBV28
j_gene: TRBJ2-3
abundance: -
d_gene: TRBD2